The source of this TCR beta chain is a study of cytomegalovirus exposure and HLA in healthy donors. PCR primers comprised 60 Vbeta and 13 Jbeta primers. Profiling relied on immunoSEQ multiplex PCR, and the TCRdb table lists in-frame clones only, not all of them. The table lists approximately 210,000 clones, approximately 85% of them singletons. CDR3 length equals 13 residues. The V gene's germline CDR1 is SEHNR and CDR2 FQNEAQ (reference sequence). Unmatched junction bases numbered 8, after V lost 5 bases and J lost 9 bases. The J gene is TRBJ2-7, the V gene TRBV7-9, with 9 positions matching TRBD1. The TCR comes from a girl aged 5-17 years in good health and CMV-seropositive. The sample comprised PBMCs. CDR3 DNA: TGTGCCAGCAGCGCTCGACAGGGGGAGGGGCAGTACTTC. This encodes CASSARQGEGQYF.